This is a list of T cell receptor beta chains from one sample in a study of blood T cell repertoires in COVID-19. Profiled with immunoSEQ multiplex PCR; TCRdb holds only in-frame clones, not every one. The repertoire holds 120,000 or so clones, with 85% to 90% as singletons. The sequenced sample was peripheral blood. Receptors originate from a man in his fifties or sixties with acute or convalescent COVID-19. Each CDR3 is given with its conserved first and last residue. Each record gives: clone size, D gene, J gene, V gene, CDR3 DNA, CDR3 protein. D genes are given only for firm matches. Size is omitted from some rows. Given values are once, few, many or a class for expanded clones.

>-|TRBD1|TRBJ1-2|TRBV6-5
TGTGCCAGCAGTACGGGACAGGGGGCGGGCGGCTACACCTTC
CASSTGQGAGGYTF
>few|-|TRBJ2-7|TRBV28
TGTGCCAGCAGTTTCCCGGGGTCCAGGTCCTACGAGCAGTACTTC
CASSFPGSRSYEQYF
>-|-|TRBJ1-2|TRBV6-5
TGTGCCAGCAGTTTGGACAGCACTAACTATGGCTACACCTTC
CASSLDSTNYGYTF
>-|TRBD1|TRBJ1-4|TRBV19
TGTGCCAGTAGTATAGGGGACAGGAAGAAACTGTTTTTT
CASSIGDRKKLFF
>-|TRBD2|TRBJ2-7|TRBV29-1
TGCAGCGTTGAGCAGGGAGGGGAAAAAAGGTACGAGCAGTACTTC
CSVEQGGEKRYEQYF
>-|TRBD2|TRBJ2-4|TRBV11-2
TGTGCCAGCAGCCCCGGGACTAGCGGGAACATTCAGTACTTC
CASSPGTSGNIQYF
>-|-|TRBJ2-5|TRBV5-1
TGCGCCAGCAGCACCCGGGACAACCAAGAGACCCAGTACTTC
CASSTRDNQETQYF
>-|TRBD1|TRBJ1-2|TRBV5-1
TGCGCCAGCAGTTCGGGGACAGATTCTAACTATGGCTACACCTTC
CASSSGTDSNYGYTF
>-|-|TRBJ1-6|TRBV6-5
TGTGCCAGCAGTTACGTGGCCCGGGCGGGTAATTCACCCCTCCACTTT
CASSYVARAGNSPLHF
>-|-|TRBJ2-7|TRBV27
TGTGCCAGCAGTTTGCTCAGCGCGACGACTTACGAGCAGTACTTC
CASSLLSATTYEQYF
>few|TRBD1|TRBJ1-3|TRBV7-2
TGTGCCAGCAGCCCGCGACAGGGTTTAAGCTCTGGAAACACCATATATTTT
CASSPRQGLSSGNTIYF
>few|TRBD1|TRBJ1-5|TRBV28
TGTGCCAGCAGTTTAACAGCAGGGGGGCGCAGCAATCAGCCCCAGCATTTT
CASSLTAGGRSNQPQHF
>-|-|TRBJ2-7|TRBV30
TGTGCCTGGAGTGTTGGCTCGAGGCCCTACGAGCAGTACTTC
CAWSVGSRPYEQYF
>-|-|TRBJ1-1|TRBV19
TGTGCCAGTAGCCTGGGACAACGAGCTTTCTTT
CASSLGQRAFF
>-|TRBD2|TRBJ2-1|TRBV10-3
TGTGCCATCAGGAGGGAGGGATACAATGAGCAGTTCTTC
CAIRREGYNEQFF
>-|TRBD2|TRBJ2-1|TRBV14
TGTGCCAGCAGCCCCTACTATGGGGATAGCGGGAGTTATGAGCAGTTCTTC
CASSPYYGDSGSYEQFF
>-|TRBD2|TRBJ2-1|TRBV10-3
TGTGCCGTCCGCTCTAGCGGGAGGGTTGTTGAGCAGTTCTTC
CAVRSSGRVVEQFF
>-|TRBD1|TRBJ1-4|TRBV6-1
TGTGCCAGCAGTGCACGACGACAGGGGGCGACCGAAAAACTGTTTTTT
CASSARRQGATEKLFF
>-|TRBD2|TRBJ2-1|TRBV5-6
TGTGCCAGCAGCGGTAGCTGGAGCGGGGCCTACAATGAGCAGTTCTTC
CASSGSWSGAYNEQFF
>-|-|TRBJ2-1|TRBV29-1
TGCAGCGTTTACGGTCATATCGGTCGCAGGGTCCCCTACAATGAGCAGTTCTTC
CSVYGHIGRRVPYNEQFF
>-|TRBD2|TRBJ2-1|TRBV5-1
TGCGCCAGCAGCCGGACTAGCGGGAGCAATGAGCAGTTCTTC
CASSRTSGSNEQFF
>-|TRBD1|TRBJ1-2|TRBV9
TGTGCCAGCAGCGTCCTTAGGGACAGGGGCGCCTATGGCTACACCTTC
CASSVLRDRGAYGYTF
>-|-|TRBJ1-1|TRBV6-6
TGTGCCAGCAGTTACTCTGGGGGCTCGAACACTGAAGCTTTCTTT
CASSYSGGSNTEAFF
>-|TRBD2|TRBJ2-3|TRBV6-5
TGTGCCAGCAGAACCGGGACTAGGGGCACAGATACGCAGTATTTT
CASRTGTRGTDTQYF
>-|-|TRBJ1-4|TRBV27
TGTGCCAGCAGGAGGGGAGGGGGAGGATTCAATGAAAAACTGTTTTTT
CASRRGGGGFNEKLFF
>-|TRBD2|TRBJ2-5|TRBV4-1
TGCGCCAGCAGCCGCGCCGGGACTAGCGGGATATCATCAACCCAGTACTTC
CASSRAGTSGISSTQYF
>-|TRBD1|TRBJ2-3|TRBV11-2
TGTGCCAGCAGCAGAACCGGGACAGGGAGCACAGATACGCAGTATTTT
CASSRTGTGSTDTQYF
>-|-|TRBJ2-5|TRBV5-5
TGTGCCAGCAGCTTGGAGCGGAGAGAGACCCAGTACTTC
CASSLERRETQYF
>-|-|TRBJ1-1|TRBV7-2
TGTGCCAGCAGCAACGCGGGGGGATACACTGAAGCTTTCTTT
CASSNAGGYTEAFF
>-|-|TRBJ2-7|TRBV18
TGTGCCAGCTCACCACTGGGGAGGGAGCAGTACTTC
CASSPLGREQYF
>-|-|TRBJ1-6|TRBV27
TGTGCCAGCAGTAGCCATGCAGGGATAGGTTATTATAATTCACCCCTCCACTTT
CASSSHAGIGYYNSPLHF
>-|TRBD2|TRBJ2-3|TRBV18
TGTGCCAGCTCCCCTCGACTAGCGGAGACCACAGATACGCAGTATTTT
CASSPRLAETTDTQYF
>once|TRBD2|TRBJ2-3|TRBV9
TGTGCCAGCAGCGTAGCTGGGGCTAGCGGGGCCGGGGATACGCAGTATTTT
CASSVAGASGAGDTQYF
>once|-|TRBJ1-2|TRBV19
TGTGCCAGTAGTGAGGACAGTCTCCCCACCTATGGCTACACCTTC
CASSEDSLPTYGYTF
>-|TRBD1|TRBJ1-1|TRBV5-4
TGTGCCAGCAGTATCCGAAGGGACAGGGGATCTGAAGCTTTCTTT
CASSIRRDRGSEAFF
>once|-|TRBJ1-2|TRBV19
TGTGCCAGTAGTTCGTCAGGGGTACGGATTAGCTATGGCTACACCTTC
CASSSSGVRISYGYTF
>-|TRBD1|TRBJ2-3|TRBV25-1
TGTGCCAGCACCCCCTGGGCAGGGGGCAGCGATACGCAGTATTTT
CASTPWAGGSDTQYF
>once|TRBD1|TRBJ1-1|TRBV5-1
TGCGCCAGCACGTGGACAGGGATGAACACTGAAGCTTTCTTT
CASTWTGMNTEAFF
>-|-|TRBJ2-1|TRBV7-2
TGTGCCAGCAGCTTAGCTTTTGCGGGAACATTTTTGAGTAATGAGCAGTTCTTC
CASSLAFAGTFLSNEQFF
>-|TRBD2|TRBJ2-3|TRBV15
TGTGCCACCAGCAGGAGTCTAGCGGCAGATACGCAGTATTTT
CATSRSLAADTQYF
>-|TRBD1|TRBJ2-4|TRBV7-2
TGTGCCAGCAGCCGATCAACAGGGGACATTCAGTACTTC
CASSRSTGDIQYF
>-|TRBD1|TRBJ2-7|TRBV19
TGTGCCAGTAAGATTGGGACAGGTCCACGCGAGCAGTACTTC
CASKIGTGPREQYF
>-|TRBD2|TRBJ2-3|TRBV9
TGTGCCAGCAGCGCTACCGGGACTAGCGGAACGGGAGATACGCAGTATTTT
CASSATGTSGTGDTQYF
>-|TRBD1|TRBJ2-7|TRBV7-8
TGTGCCAGCAGCTTAGGAGAGGGGACAGGGGGGTCTGAGCAGTACTTC
CASSLGEGTGGSEQYF
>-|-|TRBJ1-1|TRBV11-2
TGTGCCAGCAGCTTAGGAACAGGGTCGGCTTTCTTT
CASSLGTGSAFF
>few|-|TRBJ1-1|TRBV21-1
TGTGCCAGCAGCCAACCGGGTATCGCTGAAGCTTTCTTT
CASSQPGIAEAFF
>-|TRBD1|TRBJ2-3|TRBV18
TGTGCCGGCCGACCGAGGGACAGACTCACAGATACGCAGTATTTT
CAGRPRDRLTDTQYF
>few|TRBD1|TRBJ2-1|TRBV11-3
TGTGCCAGCAGCCAAACAGGGGTGCAGTTCTTC
CASSQTGVQFF
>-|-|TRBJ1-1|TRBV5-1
TGCGCCAGCAGCTTGGTCGCGGGGTTGGCCACTGAAGCTTTCTTT
CASSLVAGLATEAFF
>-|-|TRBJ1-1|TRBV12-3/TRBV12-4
TGTGCCAGCAGACGGGGCACTGAAGCTTTCTTT
CASRRGTEAFF
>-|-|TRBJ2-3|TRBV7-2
TGTGCCAGCAAGGGCCAGTTCGGGGCAGATACGCAGTATTTT
CASKGQFGADTQYF
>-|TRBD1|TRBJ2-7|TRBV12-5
TGTGCTAGTGGTTCACCCTGGACAGGGATCCACGAGCAGTACTTC
CASGSPWTGIHEQYF
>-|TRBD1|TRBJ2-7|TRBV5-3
TGTGCCAGAAGCTTCAAGACAGGGAATCACATCTACGAGCAGTACTTC
CARSFKTGNHIYEQYF
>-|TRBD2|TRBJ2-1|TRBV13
TGTGCCAGCAGCTTAGGCCAACTAGCGGGAGGGACTTACGATGAGCAGTTCTTC
CASSLGQLAGGTYDEQFF
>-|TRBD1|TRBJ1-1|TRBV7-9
TGTGCCAGCAGCCCGACGACAGGGGGCATTTGGGAAGCTTTCTTT
CASSPTTGGIWEAFF
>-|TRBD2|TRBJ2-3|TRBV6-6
TGTGCCAGCACCTACATGGCGGGAGAGTCAGATACGCAGTATTTT
CASTYMAGESDTQYF
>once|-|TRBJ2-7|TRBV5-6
TGTGCCAGCAGCTCGCAGGGACAGCTGGGGGGCCACGAGCAGTACTTC
CASSSQGQLGGHEQYF
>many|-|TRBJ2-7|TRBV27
TGTGCCAGCAGTCGGGGACATTACTACGAGCAGTACTTC
CASSRGHYYEQYF
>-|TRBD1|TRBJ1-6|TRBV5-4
TGTGCCAGCAGCTTGGGGGGACAGTCTCTGACACCCCTCCACTTT
CASSLGGQSLTPLHF